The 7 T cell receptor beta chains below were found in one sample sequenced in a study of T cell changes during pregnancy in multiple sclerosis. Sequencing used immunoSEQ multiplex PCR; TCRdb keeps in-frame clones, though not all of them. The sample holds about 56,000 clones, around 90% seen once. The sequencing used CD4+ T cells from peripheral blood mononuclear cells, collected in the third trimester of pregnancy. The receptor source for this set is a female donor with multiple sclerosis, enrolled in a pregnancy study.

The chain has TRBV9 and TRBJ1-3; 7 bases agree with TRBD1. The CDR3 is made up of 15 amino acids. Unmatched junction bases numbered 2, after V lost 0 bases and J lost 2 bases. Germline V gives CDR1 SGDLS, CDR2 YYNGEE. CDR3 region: CASSVAGTAGNTIYF. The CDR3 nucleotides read TGTGCCAGCAGCGTAGCTGGGACAGCTGGAAACACCATATATTTT. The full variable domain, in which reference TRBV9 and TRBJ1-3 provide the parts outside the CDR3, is DSGVTQTPKHLITATGQRVTLRCSPRSGDLSVYWYQQSLDQGLQFLIQYYNGEERAKGNILERFSAQQFPDLHSELNLSSLELGDSALYFCASSVAGTAGNTIYFGEGSWLTVV.

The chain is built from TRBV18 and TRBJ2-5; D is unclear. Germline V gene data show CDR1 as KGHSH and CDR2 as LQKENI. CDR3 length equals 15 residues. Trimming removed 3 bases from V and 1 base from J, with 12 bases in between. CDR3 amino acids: CASSPLSSIQETQYF. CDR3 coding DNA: TGTGCCAGCTCACCCTTGTCGAGTATCCAAGAGACCCAGTACTTC. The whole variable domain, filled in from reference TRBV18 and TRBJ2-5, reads NAGVMQNPRHLVRRRGQEARLRCSPMKGHSHVYWYRQLPEEGLKFMVYLQKENIIDESGMPKERFSAEFPKEGPSILRIQQVVRGDSAAYFCASSPLSSIQETQYFGPGTRLLVL.

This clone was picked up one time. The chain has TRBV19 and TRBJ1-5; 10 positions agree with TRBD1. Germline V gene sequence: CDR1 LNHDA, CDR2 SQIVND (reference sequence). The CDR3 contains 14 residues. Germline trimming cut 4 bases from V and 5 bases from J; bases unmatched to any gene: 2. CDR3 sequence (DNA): TGTGCCAGTAGTACAGGACAGGGGGATCAGCCCCAGCATTTT. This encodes CASSTGQGDQPQHF.

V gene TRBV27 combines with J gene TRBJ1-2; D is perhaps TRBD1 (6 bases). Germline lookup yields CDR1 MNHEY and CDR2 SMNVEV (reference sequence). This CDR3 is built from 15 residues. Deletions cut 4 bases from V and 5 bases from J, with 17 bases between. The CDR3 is CASSYWTELEYGYTF. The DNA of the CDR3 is TGTGCCAGCAGTTACTGGACAGAGTTGGAATATGGCTACACCTTC.

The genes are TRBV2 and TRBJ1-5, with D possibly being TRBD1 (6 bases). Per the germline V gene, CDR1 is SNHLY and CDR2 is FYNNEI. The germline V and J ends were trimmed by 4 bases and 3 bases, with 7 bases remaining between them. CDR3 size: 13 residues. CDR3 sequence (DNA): TGTGCCAGCAGTGGACAGGCCAATCAGCCCCAGCATTTT. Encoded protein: CASSGQANQPQHF. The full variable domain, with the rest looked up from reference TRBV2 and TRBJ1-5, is EPEVTQTPSHQVTQMGQEVILRCVPISNHLYFYWYRQILGQKVEFLVSFYNNEISEKSEIFDDQFSVERPDGSNFTLKIRSTKLEDSAMYFCASSGQANQPQHFGDGTRLSIL.

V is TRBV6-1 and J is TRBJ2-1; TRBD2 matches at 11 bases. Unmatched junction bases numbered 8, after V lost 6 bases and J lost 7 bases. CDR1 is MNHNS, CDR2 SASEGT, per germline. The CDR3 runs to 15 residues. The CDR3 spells CASRGSGGAVNEQFF. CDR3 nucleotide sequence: TGTGCCAGCAGAGGTAGCGGGGGGGCCGTGAATGAGCAGTTCTTC.

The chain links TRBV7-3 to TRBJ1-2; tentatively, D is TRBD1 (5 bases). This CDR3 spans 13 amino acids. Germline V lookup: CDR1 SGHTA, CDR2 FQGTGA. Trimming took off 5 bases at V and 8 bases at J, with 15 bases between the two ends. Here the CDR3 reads CASSNPGDFGYTF. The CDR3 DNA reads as TGTGCCAGCAGCAACCCCGGGGACTTCGGCTACACCTTC. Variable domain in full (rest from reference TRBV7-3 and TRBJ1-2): GAGVSQTPSNKVTEKGKYVELRCDPISGHTALYWYRQSLGQGPEFLIYFQGTGAADDSGLPNDRFFAVRPEGSVSTLKIQRTERGDSAVYLCASSNPGDFGYTFGSGTRLTVV.